These T cell receptor beta chains were read from a single sample in a study of beta chain features in type 1 diabetes. TCRdb keeps only in-frame clones here, not all; method: immunoSEQ multiplex PCR. The sample includes 60,000 or so clones, roughly three fifths seen only once; the top ten take 2.2%. Input material: Tregs from blood. Receptor source: a woman under 30 in good health. Each CDR3 is given with its conserved first and last residue. The D gene is left open where the match is weak. Only some rows state a clone size, as once, few, many or a class for expanded clones.

CDR3: CASGDRENQPQHF; DNA: TGTGCCAGCGGGGACAGGGAAAATCAGCCCCAGCATTTT; J: TRBJ1-5; size: NA; V: TRBV2; D: TRBD1
CDR3: CASSIREAYEQYF; DNA: TGTGCCAGCAGCATCCGGGAGGCATACGAGCAGTACTTC; J: TRBJ2-7; size: NA; V: TRBV7-8; D: TRBD2
CDR3: CASSFDSIYGYTF; DNA: TGTGCCAGCAGTTTCGACAGCATCTATGGCTACACCTTC; J: TRBJ1-2; size: NA; V: TRBV6-5; D: NA
CDR3: CASSIADTEAFF; DNA: TGCGCCAGCAGCATTGCAGATACTGAAGCTTTCTTT; J: TRBJ1-1; size: NA; V: TRBV5-1; D: NA
CDR3: CASSFRASGGYEQYF; DNA: TGTGCCAGCAGTTTTCGGGCTAGCGGGGGCTACGAGCAGTACTTC; J: TRBJ2-7; size: NA; V: TRBV28; D: TRBD2
CDR3: CASRPGGPSYNEQFF; DNA: TGTGCCAGCAGACCCGGGGGGCCCTCCTACAATGAGCAGTTCTTC; J: TRBJ2-1; size: NA; V: TRBV6-6; D: NA
CDR3: CASSLATTDTQYF; DNA: TGTGCCAGCTCACTGGCCACCACAGATACGCAGTATTTT; J: TRBJ2-3; size: NA; V: TRBV18; D: NA
CDR3: CAWSVGTARNEQFF; DNA: TGTGCCTGGAGTGTCGGGACAGCTAGGAATGAGCAGTTCTTC; J: TRBJ2-1; size: NA; V: TRBV30; D: TRBD1
CDR3: CASSATGGLNEQFF; DNA: TGTGCCAGCAGTGCGACAGGGGGCCTGAATGAGCAGTTCTTC; J: TRBJ2-1; size: NA; V: TRBV6-6; D: TRBD1
CDR3: CASSQVGAGVQETQYF; DNA: TGTGCCAGCAGCCAAGTCGGAGCGGGAGTACAGGAGACCCAGTACTTC; J: TRBJ2-5; size: few; V: TRBV7-9; D: TRBD2
CDR3: CASSSRTGTDTQYF; DNA: TGTGCCAGCAGCTCGCGGACAGGGACAGATACGCAGTATTTT; J: TRBJ2-3; size: NA; V: TRBV5-4; D: TRBD1
CDR3: CASSVAYEQYF; DNA: TGTGCCAGCAGCGTAGCCTACGAGCAGTACTTC; J: TRBJ2-7; size: NA; V: TRBV7-8; D: NA
CDR3: CASSLVSGKLFF; DNA: TGTGCCAGCAGCTTAGTTTCGGGAAAACTGTTTTTT; J: TRBJ1-4; size: NA; V: TRBV7-2; D: NA
CDR3: CASSPLGAGRGPYEQYF; DNA: TGTGCCAGCTCACCACTCGGGGCTGGCAGGGGGCCCTACGAGCAGTACTTC; J: TRBJ2-7; size: once; V: TRBV18; D: TRBD1
CDR3: CASSLAGDASGSYEQYF; DNA: TGTGCCAGCAGCTTGGCGGGGGATGCTAGCGGCTCTTACGAGCAGTACTTC; J: TRBJ2-7; size: NA; V: TRBV5-4; D: TRBD2
CDR3: CASSPPNGGTGTDTQYF; DNA: TGTGCCAGCAGCCCACCGAATGGGGGGACCGGCACAGATACGCAGTATTTT; J: TRBJ2-3; size: NA; V: TRBV7-9; D: NA
CDR3: CASSFIAAGSYEQYF; DNA: TGTGCCAGCAGCTTTATAGCGGCAGGCTCCTACGAGCAGTACTTC; J: TRBJ2-7; size: NA; V: TRBV11-2; D: NA
CDR3: CASSFTGGAGYGYTF; DNA: TGTGCCAGCAGTTTTACAGGGGGCGCGGGCTATGGCTACACCTTC; J: TRBJ1-2; size: NA; V: TRBV6-1; D: TRBD1
CDR3: CASSLRASGRARETQYF; DNA: TGCGCCAGCAGCTTGAGGGCTAGCGGGAGGGCCAGGGAGACCCAGTACTTC; J: TRBJ2-5; size: NA; V: TRBV5-1; D: TRBD2
CDR3: CASSFTTSGSYEQYF; DNA: TGTGCCAGCAGCTTCACGACTAGCGGCTCCTACGAGCAGTACTTC; J: TRBJ2-7; size: NA; V: TRBV7-9; D: TRBD2
CDR3: CASSLQGTRTDTQYF; DNA: TGTGCCAGCAGTCTGCAGGGGACCCGCACAGATACGCAGTATTTT; J: TRBJ2-3; size: NA; V: TRBV2; D: NA
CDR3: CASSPSGKVANEKLFF; DNA: TGTGCCAGCTCACCAAGCGGGAAGGTGGCTAATGAAAAACTGTTTTTT; J: TRBJ1-4; size: few; V: TRBV18; D: NA
CDR3: CASSPAGTSGSYTQYF; DNA: TGTGCCAGCAGCCCTGCCGGGACTAGCGGGAGTTATACGCAGTATTTT; J: TRBJ2-3; size: NA; V: TRBV5-4; D: TRBD2
CDR3: CASMRQGMGYGYTF; DNA: TGTGCCAGCATGAGACAGGGCATGGGGTATGGCTACACCTTC; J: TRBJ1-2; size: NA; V: TRBV11-2; D: TRBD1
CDR3: CASSSGQGENIQYF; DNA: TGTGCCAGCAGTTCGGGACAGGGGGAAAACATTCAGTACTTC; J: TRBJ2-4; size: NA; V: TRBV28; D: TRBD1
CDR3: CASSLGQGVNYGYTF; DNA: TGTGCCAGCAGCTTAGGACAGGGGGTTAACTATGGCTACACCTTC; J: TRBJ1-2; size: NA; V: TRBV7-2; D: TRBD1
CDR3: CASSPPDRGHGYTF; DNA: TGTGCCAGCAGCCCCCCGGACAGGGGGCATGGCTACACCTTC; J: TRBJ1-2; size: many; V: TRBV7-2; D: TRBD1
CDR3: CASSRDTGANVLTF; DNA: TGTGCCAGCAGCAGGGACACTGGGGCCAACGTCCTGACTTTC; J: TRBJ2-6; size: NA; V: TRBV5-6; D: NA
CDR3: CASSEAQGVRDTQYF; DNA: TGTGCCAGCAGTGAAGCGCAGGGGGTAAGGGATACGCAGTATTTT; J: TRBJ2-3; size: NA; V: TRBV25-1; D: TRBD1
CDR3: CASSTGQGSYEQYF; DNA: TGTGCCAGCAGCACCGGACAGGGATCCTACGAGCAGTACTTC; J: TRBJ2-7; size: NA; V: TRBV9; D: TRBD1
CDR3: CASSRLLAGGRADTQYF; DNA: TGTGCCAGCAGCCGCCTACTAGCGGGGGGGCGAGCAGATACGCAGTATTTT; J: TRBJ2-3; size: NA; V: TRBV7-2; D: TRBD2
CDR3: CASSQASIHETQYF; DNA: TGTGCCAGTAGTCAGGCGAGCATCCACGAGACCCAGTACTTC; J: TRBJ2-5; size: NA; V: TRBV27; D: NA
CDR3: CATRQGATDTQYF; DNA: TGTGCCACCCGACAGGGGGCCACAGATACGCAGTATTTT; J: TRBJ2-3; size: NA; V: TRBV6-5; D: TRBD1
CDR3: CSLGGGIQETQYF; DNA: TGCAGCCTCGGGGGGGGGATCCAAGAGACCCAGTACTTC; J: TRBJ2-5; size: NA; V: TRBV29-1; D: TRBD2
CDR3: CASSLDQGAVSGANVLTF; DNA: TGTGCCAGCAGCTTAGACCAGGGGGCCGTCTCTGGGGCCAACGTCCTGACTTTC; J: TRBJ2-6; size: NA; V: TRBV7-9; D: TRBD1
CDR3: CASSLGIAANNEQFF; DNA: TGTGCCAGCAGCTTGGGCATAGCGGCTAACAATGAGCAGTTCTTC; J: TRBJ2-1; size: NA; V: TRBV5-4; D: NA